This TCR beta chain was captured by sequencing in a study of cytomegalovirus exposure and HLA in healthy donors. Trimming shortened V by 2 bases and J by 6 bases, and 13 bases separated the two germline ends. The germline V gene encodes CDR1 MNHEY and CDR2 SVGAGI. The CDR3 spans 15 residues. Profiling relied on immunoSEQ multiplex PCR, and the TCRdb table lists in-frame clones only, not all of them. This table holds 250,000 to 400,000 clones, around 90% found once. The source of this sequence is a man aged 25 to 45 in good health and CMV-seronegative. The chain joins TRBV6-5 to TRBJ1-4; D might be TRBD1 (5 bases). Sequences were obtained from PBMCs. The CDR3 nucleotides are TGTGCCAGCAGTTACGATGGGGGGATGGATGAAAAACTGTTTTTT. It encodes CASSYDGGMDEKLFF.